These 25 T cell receptor beta chains came from one sample sequenced in a study of T cell responses to AZD1222 COVID-19 vaccine. The table came from immunoSEQ multiplex PCR; TCRdb's copy has only in-frame clones and leaves some out. The sample has over 150,000 clones; about 90% are singletons. The sample here was peripheral blood, taken on day 0 of AZD1222 vaccination. The receptors originated from an adult in good health.

This chain uses TRBV11-2 with TRBJ1-6; D ambiguous. The CDR3 totals 15 residues. V gave up 1 base and J gave up 5 bases, with 9 bases separating them. Germline V gene sequence: CDR1 SGHAT, CDR2 FQNNGV. The CDR3 loop is CASSLGGQHNSPLHF. CDR3 bases: TGTGCCAGCAGCTTAGGCGGCCAGCATAATTCACCCCTCCACTTT.

The rearrangement links TRBV28 to TRBJ2-2, with no clear D. Looked up from germline, CDR1 is MDHEN and CDR2 is SYDVKM. This CDR3 has 14 amino acids. The V and J ends lost 8 bases and 6 bases respectively, with 16 bases between them. The CDR3 region is CASLGQVASGELFF. CDR3 sequence (DNA): TGTGCCAGCTTGGGCCAGGTGGCCTCCGGGGAGCTGTTTTTT.

The J gene is TRBJ2-1, the V gene TRBV7-2, with D possibly TRBD1 on 5 matching bases. Germline values: CDR1 SGHTA, CDR2 FQGNSA. Trimming stripped 4 bases from V and 4 bases from J, with 17 bases between. This CDR3 has 16 amino acids. In DNA form, the CDR3 reads TGTGCCAGCAGCTCCTCAGGGCCCCCAGGATACAATGAGCAGTTCTTC. Its translation: CASSSSGPPGYNEQFF. Filled out from reference TRBV7-2 and TRBJ2-1, the complete variable domain reads GAGVSQSPSNKVTEKGKDVELRCDPISGHTALYWYRQSLGQGLEFLIYFQGNSAPDKSGLPSDRFSAERTGGSVSTLTIQRTQQEDSAVYLCASSSSGPPGYNEQFFGPGTRLTVL.

This chain joins TRBV11-2 and TRBJ2-2, with 9 bases that match TRBD1. V gave up 5 bases and J gave up 6 bases; unmatched junction bases: 13. The CDR3 contains 17 residues. Germline V gene lookup returns CDR1 SGHAT and CDR2 FQNNGV. CDR3 DNA: TGTGCCAGCAGCCCTCGGGTAGGGACAGGGACGTCCGGGGAGCTGTTTTTT. Amino acids: CASSPRVGTGTSGELFF.

V and J are TRBV7-9 and TRBJ2-7; D is ambiguous. This CDR3 region has 14 residues. In germline, CDR1 is SEHNR, CDR2 FQNEAQ (reference sequence). Deletions cut 6 bases from V and 4 bases from J, with 16 bases between. CDR3 residues: CASSSTRPEYEQYF. CDR3 DNA: TGTGCCAGCAGTTCCACTCGACCGGAGTACGAGCAGTACTTC. Based on the CDR3 plus reference TRBV7-9 and TRBJ2-7, the full variable domain is DTGVSQNPRHKITKRGQNVTFRCDPISEHNRLYWYRQTLGQGPEFLTYFQNEAQLEKSRLLSDRFSAERPKGSFSTLEIQRTEQGDSAMYLCASSSTRPEYEQYFGPGTRLTVT.

The chain couples TRBV3-1 (or the pseudogene TRBV3-2) to TRBJ1-6; D unclear. The CDR3 runs 14 residues. The V end lost 0 bases, the J end lost 7 bases, and 7 bases lay between the germline ends. Germline V lookup: CDR1 LGHDT, CDR2 YNNKEL (reference sequence). The CDR3 here is CASSQDRLNSPLHF. The CDR3 nucleotides are TGTGCCAGCAGCCAAGACAGGTTGAATTCACCCCTCCACTTT.

The chain combines TRBV6-5 with TRBJ1-2; 7 bases are a match to TRBD1. CDR1 is MNHEY, CDR2 SVGAGI, per germline. Losses at the gene ends were 4 bases for V and 2 bases for J; bases not matched to a gene: 10. The CDR3 has 16 amino acids. CDR3 DNA sequence: TGTGCCAGCAGTTCCCCCCGGGACAGACAAAACTATGGCTACACCTTC. Encoded protein: CASSSPRDRQNYGYTF.

The chain joins TRBV18 to TRBJ2-7, with TRBD1 matching 8 bases. The CDR3 sequence is 14 residues long. V shed 4 bases and J 3 bases; nucleotides not matched to a gene: 5. Germline CDR1 and CDR2: KGHSH and LQKENI. CDR3 region: CASSLGQGGYEQYF. The CDR3 coding sequence is TGTGCCAGCTCACTAGGACAGGGTGGCTACGAGCAGTACTTC.

V and J are TRBV30 and TRBJ2-7, with 9 bases identical to TRBD1. Germline CDR1 reads GTSNPN; CDR2 reads SVGIG (reference sequence). Trimming at V came to 4 bases and at J to 9 bases, leaving 13 bases not matched to a gene. The CDR3 consists of 14 residues. The CDR3 loop is CAWMGTGTPPGQYF. In DNA form, the CDR3 reads TGTGCCTGGATGGGGACAGGGACCCCACCGGGGCAGTACTTC.

The CDR3 region has the DNA TGTGCCTGGAGGGTGGCGGTAACTAATGAAAAACTGTTTTTT. Its protein product is CAWRVAVTNEKLFF. V is TRBV30 and J is TRBJ1-4; D remains unclear. The CDR3 covers 14 residues. With 3 bases removed from V and 1 base from J, the gap between germline ends came to 9 bases. CDR1 is GTSNPN and CDR2 is SVGIG in the germline V gene (reference sequence).

The rearrangement joins TRBV11-2 to TRBJ2-1; D may be TRBD1 (6 bases). Deletions cut 5 bases from V and 0 bases from J, with 14 bases between. Germline V CDR1 and CDR2: SGHAT, FQNNGV. This CDR3 is built from 16 residues. The CDR3 reads CASSTGSGRSYNEQFF. The CDR3, as DNA: TGTGCCAGCAGCACAGGGTCCGGCCGCTCCTACAATGAGCAGTTCTTC.

The rearrangement joins TRBV28 to TRBJ2-7, with 8 positions matching TRBD1. There are 15 residues in the CDR3. Germline V gene lookup returns CDR1 MDHEN and CDR2 SYDVKM. The V segment lost 6 bases and the J segment 2 bases; nucleotides outside the gene matches: 9. The chain's CDR3 is CASRITGGSTYEQYF. CDR3 DNA sequence: TGTGCCAGCAGGATCACAGGGGGGTCCACCTACGAGCAGTACTTC.

The chain has TRBV5-1 and TRBJ2-4; 7 positions agree with TRBD2. The junction had 13 bases not matched to a gene; V was cut back by 3 bases and J by 4 bases. Germline V lookup: CDR1 SGHRS, CDR2 YFSETQ. The CDR3 runs 17 residues. The CDR3 protein is CASSSRGLPTAKNIQYF. The CDR3 DNA follows: TGCGCCAGCAGCTCCCGGGGACTACCGACAGCTAAAAACATTCAGTACTTC.

The chain combines TRBV7-9 with TRBJ1-1, with a tentative D call TRBD1 (5 bases). The germline V gene encodes CDR1 SEHNR and CDR2 FQNEAQ (reference sequence). The CDR3 has 15 amino acids. Deletions cut 5 bases from V and 5 bases from J, with 18 bases between. The CDR3 DNA follows: TGTGCCAGCAGCCCCCCGGGGACGACGGCGACTGAAGCTTTCTTT. Translated, it gives CASSPPGTTATEAFF. Using reference TRBV7-9 and TRBJ1-1 for the parts outside the CDR3, the full variable domain is DTGVSQNPRHKITKRGQNVTFRCDPISEHNRLYWYRQTLGQGPEFLTYFQNEAQLEKSRLLSDRFSAERPKGSFSTLEIQRTEQGDSAMYLCASSPPGTTATEAFFGQGTRLTVV.

V gene TRBV18 combines with J gene TRBJ1-1, with 10 positions matching TRBD1. The CDR3 totals 14 residues. Germline CDR1 is KGHSH and CDR2 is LQKENI. V was clipped by 3 bases and J by 4 bases; unmatched bases: 2. This CDR3 is CASSPDRGGTEAFF. CDR3 nucleotide sequence: TGTGCCAGCTCACCGGACAGGGGGGGCACTGAAGCTTTCTTT.

The rearrangement uses TRBV7-2 and TRBJ2-4; 10 bases align to TRBD1. The CDR3 sequence is 15 residues long. Germline CDR1 SGHTA, CDR2 FQGNSA. Unmatched junction bases numbered 7, after V lost 3 bases and J lost 8 bases. The CDR3 DNA follows: TGTGCCAGCAGCTTTCGACAGGGGGCGAGGCACATTCAGTACTTC. This sequence encodes CASSFRQGARHIQYF. Complete variable domain (other parts from reference TRBV7-2 and TRBJ2-4): GAGVSQSPSNKVTEKGKDVELRCDPISGHTALYWYRQSLGQGLEFLIYFQGNSAPDKSGLPSDRFSAERTGGSVSTLTIQRTQQEDSAVYLCASSFRQGARHIQYFGAGTRLSVL.

This chain links TRBV25-1 with TRBJ2-7, with 7 bases identical to TRBD2. Losses at the gene ends were 4 bases for V and 3 bases for J; bases not matched to a gene: 9. Germline-derived CDR1 and CDR2 are MGHDK and SYGVNS. The CDR3 runs to 15 residues. CDR3 sequence: CASSGRSGGSYEQYF. CDR3 bases: TGTGCCAGCAGTGGTCGCTCGGGGGGTAGCTACGAGCAGTACTTC.

The chain combines TRBV4-1 with TRBJ2-4; no reliable D call. Germline lookup yields CDR1 MGHRA and CDR2 YSYEKL. The CDR3 covers 17 residues. Trimming pared 2 bases from V and 0 bases from J, leaving 14 bases between. For the CDR3, the DNA is TGCGCCAGCAGCCAATTTTTGGCGAAAATAGCCAAAAACATTCAGTACTTC. Its translation is CASSQFLAKIAKNIQYF.

Only a few counts were recorded for this clone. The J gene is TRBJ2-3, the V gene TRBV10-2; TRBD1 aligns across 12 bases. CDR1 and CDR2 (germline): WSHSY, SAAADI. Trimming removed 2 bases from V and 6 bases from J; junction bases left unmatched: 6. This CDR3 region has 16 residues. In DNA form, the CDR3 reads TGCGCCAGCAGTGAGGGGGGACAGGGGGCACGGGATACGCAGTATTTT. Translating gives CASSEGGQGARDTQYF.

The count of this clone is one. The chain recombines TRBV19 with TRBJ2-1; 12 bases map to TRBD2. The V and J ends lost 3 bases and 10 bases, in that order; junction bases with no gene match: 10. This CDR3 comprises 16 residues. CDR1 is LNHDA and CDR2 is SQIVND in the germline V gene (reference sequence). The chain's CDR3 is CASSMALAGGLREQFF. CDR3 DNA sequence: TGTGCCAGTAGTATGGCCCTAGCGGGAGGGCTTCGGGAGCAGTTCTTC.

The chain recombines TRBV27 with TRBJ2-7; perhaps TRBD1 as D (6 bases). The germline V and J ends were trimmed by 6 bases and 0 bases, with 15 bases remaining between them. The CDR3 extends over 15 amino acids. Germline loops: CDR1 MNHEY, CDR2 SMNVEV (reference sequence). The CDR3 protein is CASRSRRQASYEQYF. CDR3 in DNA: TGTGCCAGCAGGTCTCGTAGACAGGCCTCCTACGAGCAGTACTTC.

The rearrangement joins TRBV11-3 to TRBJ2-5; a weak D match, TRBD2 (5 bases). From germline, CDR1 is SGHNT and CDR2 YENEEA. The CDR3 sequence is 17 residues long. V lost 1 base, J lost 1 base, and 16 bases lay in between. In nucleotides, the CDR3 is TGTGCCAGCAGCTTAGGAGCGTCTAGCCTTCTCCAAGAGACCCAGTACTTC. This codes for CASSLGASSLLQETQYF.

The chain has TRBV6-2 or TRBV6-3 and TRBJ2-7, with 12 positions matching TRBD2. The CDR3 is 16 residues long. V shed 6 bases and J 5 bases; nucleotides not matched to a gene: 11. Germline V gene data show CDR1 as MNHEY and CDR2 as SVGEGT. The CDR3 spells CASSPHGLAGRNEQYF. Written as DNA, the CDR3 is TGTGCCAGCAGCCCCCATGGACTAGCGGGACGGAACGAGCAGTACTTC.

The CDR3 loop is CAWRAQGAEVRGAFF. In DNA form, the CDR3 reads TGTGCCTGGAGGGCGCAGGGCGCGGAGGTGAGGGGAGCTTTCTTT. This chain connects TRBV30 to TRBJ1-1, with a possible D match to TRBD1 (5 bases). This CDR3 comprises 15 residues. Per germline, CDR1 GTSNPN and CDR2 SVGIG (reference sequence). Deletions cut 3 bases from V and 10 bases from J, with 24 bases between.

The rearrangement links TRBV28 to TRBJ2-7; 9 positions match TRBD1. The germline V gene has CDR1 MDHEN and CDR2 SYDVKM. The CDR3 has 15 amino acids. V was pared by 5 bases and J by 4 bases, with 9 bases of the junction left unmatched. This chain's CDR3 is CASSIPGQGGYEQYF. CDR3 in DNA: TGTGCCAGCAGTATTCCGGGACAGGGAGGGTACGAGCAGTACTTC.